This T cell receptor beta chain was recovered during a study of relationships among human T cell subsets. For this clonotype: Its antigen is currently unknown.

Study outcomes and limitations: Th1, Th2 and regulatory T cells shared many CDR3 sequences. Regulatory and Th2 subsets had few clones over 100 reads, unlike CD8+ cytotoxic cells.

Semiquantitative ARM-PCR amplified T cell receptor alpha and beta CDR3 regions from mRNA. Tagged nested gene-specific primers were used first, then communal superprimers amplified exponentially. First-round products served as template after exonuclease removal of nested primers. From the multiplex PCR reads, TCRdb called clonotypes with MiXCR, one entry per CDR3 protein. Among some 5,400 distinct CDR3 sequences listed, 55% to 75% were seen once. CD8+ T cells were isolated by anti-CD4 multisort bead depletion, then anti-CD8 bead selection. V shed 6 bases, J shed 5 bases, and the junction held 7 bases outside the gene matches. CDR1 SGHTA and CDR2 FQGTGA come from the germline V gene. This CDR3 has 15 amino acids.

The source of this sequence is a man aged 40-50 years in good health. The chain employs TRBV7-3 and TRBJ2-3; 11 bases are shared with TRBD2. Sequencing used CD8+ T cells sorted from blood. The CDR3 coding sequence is TGTGCCAGCAGTGGTAGCGGGGGGGCTGGAGATACGCAGTATTTT. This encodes CASSGSGGAGDTQYF.